This TCR beta chain was documented in a study of Tregs in tolerant kidney transplant recipients (dated by TCRdb to between 2018 and 2021). At the level of the whole study: TCRbeta sequencing was used in the study to identify donor-specific regulatory T cells before combined kidney and bone marrow transplantation, and the identified cells were then tracked after transplant. Several methods of expanding Tregs specific for an allogeneic donor were compared by TCRbeta repertoire sequencing in a few healthy controls. General study outcomes and caveats: Biological reproducibility was not examined directly, but technical replication error appeared to be minimal. The study was constrained by small patient numbers, and validation of the findings is required in larger populations and under other immunosuppression protocols. Expanding Tregs with activated donor B cells appeared to identify the most biologically relevant and donor-specific TCRbeta repertoire.

Notes on this clone: Its antigen specificity is not known. Base qualities are not at hand, and no much larger clone is one base apart.

Genomic DNA was extracted from sorted cells with the QIAGEN DNeasy Blood and Tissue Kit for TCRbeta CDR3 sequencing. High-throughput TCRbeta CDR3 sequencing, which included PCR amplification with bias correction and internal controls, was done commercially through immunoSEQ. The original methods were these. Unique productive TCRbeta sequences were defined by CDR3 nucleotide sequence where primers matched, and otherwise by CDR3 amino acid sequence together with Vbeta and Jbeta genes. To correct sorting error, sequences shared between sorted populations at a frequency ratio of 2:1 or less were removed; the rest were assigned to the higher population. A sequence was defined as donor-reactive if the sequence was expanded at least 5-fold in CFSE-low cells compared with unstimulated cells and had a frequency of at least 0.01% in CFSE-low cells. Jensen-Shannon divergence calculated on the top 100 TCRbeta sequences ranked by frequency was used to measure repertoire divergence. When a sample had multiple sequencing runs, each run was corrected for sorting error separately and the runs were then pooled. The immuneACCESS repertoire file appears here via TCRdb, limited to in-frame rearrangements. These files lack a portion of the clones; in checked studies, under half of the deficit traces to unresolved V genes, and the cause of the others is not known. The V and J calls and clone size come from that table; D and trimming were worked out from the DNA. In all, the sample holds about 56,000 clones, and around 82% of those were seen once. 4% to 6.5% of the sample is in the top ten clones.

Unstimulated Tregs (CD4+CD25+CD127-), CD4+ non-Tregs (CD4+CD25-), CD4 and CD8 cells were FACS-sorted from thawed PBMCs. Blood from healthy controls was obtained either as purchased buffy coats or from healthy volunteers. Healthy control blood was processed by Ficoll density gradient to PBMCs and cryopreserved; patient PBMCs were collected before and after transplant. The origin of this receptor is a human donor in good health. The sample was CD4+ T cells from blood.

This receptor has the CDR3 CASSQNGWDSPLHF. The bases are TGTGCCAGCAGCCAGAACGGGTGGGATTCACCCCTCCACTTT. The chain was built from TRBV14 and TRBJ1-6; no D gene is confidently identified. The CDR3 measures 14 amino acids from cysteine to phenylalanine. Just the 42-base CDR3 DNA is kept, in frame starting at base 1. V loses 3 bases of germline sequence and J loses 8 bases, and the interval between the two ends is 11 bases. From the germline V gene, CDR1 is SGHDN and CDR2 is FVKESK.